This T cell receptor (beta chain) was sequenced during a study of human T cells and chemical hapten exposure. Study context: DPC at 2% was the sensitizing agent, placed on approximately 2 cm by approximately 2 cm of upper inner arm skin.

Germline V lookup: CDR1 MGHDK, CDR2 SYGVNS. The CDR3 is made up of 13 amino acids. V lost 6 bases and J lost 6; bases outside the gene matches: 1. This clonotype was counted ten times or more. Its antigen remains unknown. Study-wide results and caveats: PT1 expanded TCR numbers rose with patch test score. Controls had significantly fewer large CDR3 similarity clusters than were formed by expanded TCRs.

Time point specified: pre-sensitization, week 0. The treatment is: therapeutic diphenylcyclopropenone sensitization with weekly scalp DPC. A single record per CDR3 protein comes from TCRdb applying MiXCR to the RACE reads. This table has more than 300,000 distinct CDR3 sequences, 4% to 6% appearing once. The sequencing used whole blood, collected in connection with sensitization to the hapten diphenylcyclopropenone (DPC). The source is a woman aged 45-60 years with alopecia areata. Some clones in this sample may be carry-over from other donors' samples. This sequence joins TRBV25-1 and TRBJ2-1; 11 bases are shared with TRBD2. This chain's CDR3 is CASRGLAGNEQFF. The DNA of the CDR3 is TGTGCCAGCAGAGGACTAGCGGGCAATGAGCAGTTCTTC.